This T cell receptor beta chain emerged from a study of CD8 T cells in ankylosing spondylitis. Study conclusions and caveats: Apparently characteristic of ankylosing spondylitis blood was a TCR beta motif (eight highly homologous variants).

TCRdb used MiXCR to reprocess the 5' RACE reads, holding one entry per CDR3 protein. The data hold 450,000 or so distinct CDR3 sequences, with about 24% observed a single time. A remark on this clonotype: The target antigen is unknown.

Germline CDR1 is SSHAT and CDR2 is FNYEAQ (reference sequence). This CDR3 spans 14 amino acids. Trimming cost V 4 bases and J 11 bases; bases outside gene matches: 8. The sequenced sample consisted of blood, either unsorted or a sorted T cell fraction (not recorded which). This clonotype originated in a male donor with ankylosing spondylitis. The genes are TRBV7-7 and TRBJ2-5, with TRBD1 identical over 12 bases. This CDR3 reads CASSSPGQGAPQYF. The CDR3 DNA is TGTGCCAGCAGCTCTCCGGGACAGGGGGCCCCACAGTACTTC.